The subject of this entry is one T cell receptor beta chain. In its sample, this clone was seen a few times. Its antigen has not been determined. Base qualities are not recorded, but no much larger clone differs from it by a single base. This specimen belongs to a study of blood T cell repertoires in COVID-19 (dated by TCRdb to 2018 to 2020). Concerning the study at large: Samples from collaborators originated in the United States, Italy and Spain and spanned both the acute and convalescent phases of COVID-19. Where available, HLA class I and class II types were obtained from metadata supplied by the sample provider rather than from assay-based typing. The dataset comprised deeply sampled blood TCRbeta repertoires from subjects exposed to, actively infected with, or recovered from COVID-19. The material from the prospective study consisted of cDNA or gDNA derived from T cells, B-cell-depleted T cells, or PBMCs. A de-identified subject ID, COVID-19 status, age in years and sex were almost always included in the sample metadata. A freely available public database, intended as a resource for researchers studying the immune response to SARS-CoV-2, is where the repertoires were released. The samples were drawn from two sources: the first 160 participants of the ongoing ImmuneRACE study, and 1,000 to 1,500 subjects contributed by 6 global collaborators.

TCRbeta CDR3 regions were amplified from genomic DNA by means of the immunoSEQ Assay, a bias-controlled multiplex PCR. The authors' analysis ran thus. Nucleated cell counts per sample were estimated from amplification of reference gene primers within the assay. To quantify the absolute abundance of each unique TCRbeta CDR3 rearrangement, sequence reads were collapsed and filtered. Productive Simpson clonality was computed per sample as the square root of Simpson's diversity index over productive rearrangements. Here the immuneACCESS table is served through TCRdb, limited to in-frame sequences with V and J called. Missing clones are a known gap in these copies; in checked studies unresolved V genes cover under half, and the rest lacks a known reason. That table is the source of V, J and clone size, and D and trimming were worked out from the DNA. The table for this sample lists 380,000 or so clones; 81% of them were counted only once. 1.1% of the sample is held by the ten biggest clonotypes.

Whole blood was collected in K2EDTA tubes by collaborating institutions according to the institutions' own protocols. For TCRbeta analysis, collaborators shipped samples as frozen whole blood, isolated PBMCs, or DNA extracted from either of those sample types. Broad study findings and their caveats: How much clinical and demographic metadata was included differed by source and by participant, and the metadata was provided uncurated.

The germline V gene sets CDR1 to MNHEY and CDR2 to SVGAGI. V and J lose 4 bases and 2 bases, and a span of 8 bases separates them. Including the terminal cysteine and phenylalanine, the CDR3 comprises 13 residues. Only the CDR3 portion is preserved as DNA: 39 bases, with reading frame beginning at the first base. Sequenced input: peripheral blood. The TCR comes from a human donor with acute or convalescent COVID-19. The donor label of this sample is uncertain. Recombination joined TRBV6-5 with TRBJ1-2, and the D gene may be TRBD1, 5 bases matching. The CDR3 protein is CASSSQGNYGYTF. At the DNA level, the sequence is TGTGCCAGCAGTTCCCAGGGAAACTATGGCTACACCTTC.